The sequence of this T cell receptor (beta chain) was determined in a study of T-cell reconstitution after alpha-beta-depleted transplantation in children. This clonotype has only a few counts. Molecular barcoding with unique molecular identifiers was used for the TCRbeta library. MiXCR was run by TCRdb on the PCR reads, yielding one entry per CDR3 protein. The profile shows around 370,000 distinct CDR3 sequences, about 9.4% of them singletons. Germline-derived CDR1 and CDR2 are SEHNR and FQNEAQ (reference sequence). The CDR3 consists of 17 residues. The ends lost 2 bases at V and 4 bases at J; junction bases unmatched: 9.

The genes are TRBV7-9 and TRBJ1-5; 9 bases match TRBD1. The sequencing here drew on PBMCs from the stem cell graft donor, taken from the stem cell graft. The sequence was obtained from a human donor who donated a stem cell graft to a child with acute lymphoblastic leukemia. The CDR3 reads CASSLWSLTGGNQPQHF. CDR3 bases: TGTGCCAGCAGCTTATGGAGCCTGACAGGGGGTAATCAGCCCCAGCATTTT.